This T cell receptor beta chain was captured by sequencing in a study of long-term antiretroviral therapy in people with HIV. V shed 0 bases and J shed 9 bases, with 6 bases lying between them. Germline V gives CDR1 SGHDN, CDR2 FVKESK. CDR3 length equals 12 residues. immunoSEQ v3.0 was run at survey level. Produced via immunoSEQ multiplex PCR; TCRdb's table is partial and in-frame only. The sample holds over 30,000 clones, about three quarters seen once. This clone showed up just a few times. The material sequenced was unsorted PBMCs, taken 2 years after starting antiretroviral therapy. The sequence derives from a woman in her forties or fifties with HIV. This chain joins TRBV14 and TRBJ1-3; D perhaps matches TRBD1 (5 bases). CDR3 sequence (DNA): TGTGCCAGCAGCCAAGAGGGGGTCACCATATATTTT. Its translation is CASSQEGVTIYF.